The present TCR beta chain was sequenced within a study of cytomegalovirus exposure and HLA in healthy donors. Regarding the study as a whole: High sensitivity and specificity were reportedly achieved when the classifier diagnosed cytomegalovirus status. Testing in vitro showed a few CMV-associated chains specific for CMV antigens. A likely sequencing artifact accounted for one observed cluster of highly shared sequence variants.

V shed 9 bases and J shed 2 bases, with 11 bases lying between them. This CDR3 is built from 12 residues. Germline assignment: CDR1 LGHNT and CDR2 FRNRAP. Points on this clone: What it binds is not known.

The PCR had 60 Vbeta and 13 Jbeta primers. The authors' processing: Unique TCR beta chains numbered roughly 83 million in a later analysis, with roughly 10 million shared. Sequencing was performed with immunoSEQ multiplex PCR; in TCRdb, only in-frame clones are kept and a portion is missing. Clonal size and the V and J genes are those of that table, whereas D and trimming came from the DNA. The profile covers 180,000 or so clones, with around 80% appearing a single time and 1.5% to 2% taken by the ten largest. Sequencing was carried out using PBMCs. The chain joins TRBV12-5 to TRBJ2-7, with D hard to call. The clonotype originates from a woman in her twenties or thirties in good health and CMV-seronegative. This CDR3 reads CASRSGAYEQYF. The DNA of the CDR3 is TGTGCTAGCCGTTCCGGAGCCTACGAGCAGTACTTC.